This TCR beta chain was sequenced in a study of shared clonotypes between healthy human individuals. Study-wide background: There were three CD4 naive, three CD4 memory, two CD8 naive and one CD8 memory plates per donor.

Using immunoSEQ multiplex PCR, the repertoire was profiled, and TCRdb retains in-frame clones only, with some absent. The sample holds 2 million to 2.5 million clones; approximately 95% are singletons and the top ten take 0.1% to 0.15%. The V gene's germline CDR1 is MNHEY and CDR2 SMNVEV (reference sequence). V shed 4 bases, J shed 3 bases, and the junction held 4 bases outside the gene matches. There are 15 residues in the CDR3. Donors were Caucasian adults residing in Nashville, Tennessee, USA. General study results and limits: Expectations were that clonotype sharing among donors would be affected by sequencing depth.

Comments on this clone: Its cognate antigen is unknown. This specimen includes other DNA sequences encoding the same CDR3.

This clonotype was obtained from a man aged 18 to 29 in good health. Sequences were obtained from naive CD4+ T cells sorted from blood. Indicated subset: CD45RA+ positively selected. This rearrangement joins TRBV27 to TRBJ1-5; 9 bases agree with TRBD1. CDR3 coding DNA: TGTGCCAGCAGTTCGGGGACAGGGCTCAATCAGCCCCAGCATTTT. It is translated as CASSSGTGLNQPQHF.